These 18 T cell receptor beta chains originate from one sample sequenced in a study of T-cell reconstitution after alpha-beta-depleted transplantation in children. Library preparation (for TCRbeta) was performed with unique molecular identifiers. Using its own MiXCR run on the PCR reads, TCRdb lists one record per CDR3 protein. The sample lists roughly 200,000 distinct CDR3 sequences, about 6.4% occurring once. The source was PBMCs from the stem cell graft donor, collected from the stem cell graft. The receptors here all came from a human donor who donated a stem cell graft to a child with Wiskott-Aldrich syndrome.

The V gene is TRBV5-5, the J gene TRBJ2-2; TRBD1 matches 9 bases. The length of the CDR3 is 16 residues. V trimming: 3 bases; J trimming: 4 bases; junction bases outside the gene matches: 7. Germline assignment: CDR1 SGHKS and CDR2 YYEKEE (reference sequence). The DNA for the CDR3 is TGTGCCAGCAGCTACCCGGGACAGGGTCGCACCGGGGAGCTGTTTTTT. Its translation is CASSYPGQGRTGELFF.

This clonotype has only a few counts. The V gene is TRBV11-2, the J gene TRBJ2-4; a weak D match, TRBD2 (6 bases). CDR3 size: 16 residues. The V gene's germline CDR1 is SGHAT and CDR2 FQNNGV. V was cut by 2 bases and J by 4 bases, with 15 bases left in between. CDR3 protein: CASSLWRENWKNIQYF. In nucleotides, the CDR3 is TGTGCCAGCAGCTTATGGAGGGAGAATTGGAAAAACATTCAGTACTTC.

This clonotype was recorded many times. The genes are TRBV24-1 and TRBJ2-7; no clear D. In germline, CDR1 is KGHDR, CDR2 SFDVKD. The CDR3 is 13 amino acids. Trimming left V 6 bases short and J 2 bases short, with 10 bases between. The CDR3 here is CATSSSTAYEQYF. Written as DNA, the CDR3 is TGTGCCACCAGTTCCTCGACGGCCTACGAGCAGTACTTC.

This clonotype showed up just a few times. J is TRBJ1-2 and V is TRBV3-1, with D maybe TRBD1 (6 bases). CDR1 and CDR2 (germline): LGHDT, YNNKEL (reference sequence). The CDR3 sequence is 15 residues long. Trimming cost V 6 bases and J 4 bases, with 18 bases left between them. CDR3 amino acids: CASSLGATQSYGYTF. The CDR3 DNA reads as TGTGCCAGCAGTTTGGGGGCAACCCAGAGCTATGGCTACACCTTC.

The rearrangement links TRBV11-2 to TRBJ2-7; TRBD2 agrees at 12 bases. CDR1 and CDR2 from the germline V gene are SGHAT and FQNNGV. Trimming removed 5 bases from V and 0 bases from J; junction bases left unmatched: 11. There are 18 residues in the CDR3. CDR3 amino acids: CASSQTWTSGMSSYEQYF. CDR3 coding DNA: TGTGCCAGCAGCCAAACCTGGACTAGCGGGATGAGCTCCTACGAGCAGTACTTC. The full variable domain, rest sourced from reference TRBV11-2 and TRBJ2-7, is EAGVAQSPRYKIIEKRQSVAFWCNPISGHATLYWYQQILGQGPKLLIQFQNNGVVDDSQLPKDRFSAERLKGVDSTLKIQPAKLEDSAVYLCASSQTWTSGMSSYEQYFGPGTRLTVT.

This clonotype was detected only a few times. The chain recombines TRBV20-1 with TRBJ1-5; D call uncertain. Germline V gene sequence: CDR1 DFQATT, CDR2 SNEGSKA (reference sequence). The germline V and J ends were trimmed by 5 bases and 0 bases, with 14 bases remaining between them. The CDR3 covers 15 residues. CDR3 DNA: TGCAGTGCTGGGAGTTGGAGGGATAGCAATCAGCCCCAGCATTTT. This sequence encodes CSAGSWRDSNQPQHF.

This clonotype was detected many times. The chain carries TRBV7-9 and TRBJ2-5; D may be TRBD1 (6 bases). V was clipped by 0 bases and J by 5 bases, with 7 bases between them. There are 13 residues in the CDR3. Germline CDR1 SEHNR, CDR2 FQNEAQ (reference sequence). CDR3 residues: CASSLAGAETQYF. Here the CDR3 DNA reads TGTGCCAGCAGCTTAGCGGGGGCGGAGACCCAGTACTTC. Based on the CDR3 plus reference TRBV7-9 and TRBJ2-5, the full variable domain is DTGVSQNPRHKITKRGQNVTFRCDPISEHNRLYWYRQTLGQGPEFLTYFQNEAQLEKSRLLSDRFSAERPKGSFSTLEIQRTEQGDSAMYLCASSLAGAETQYFGPGTRLLVL.

This clonotype was detected ten times or more. V usage is TRBV20-1 and J usage is TRBJ1-4, with D possibly being TRBD1 (5 bases). The V gene lost 2 bases and the J gene lost 10 bases, with 14 bases spanning the gap. The CDR3 contains 13 residues. Germline loops: CDR1 DFQATT, CDR2 SNEGSKA (reference sequence). CDR3 nucleotide sequence: TGCAGTGCTAGACCAGGGAGTCGAGGAAAACTGTTTTTT. It encodes CSARPGSRGKLFF.

V and J are TRBV18 and TRBJ1-1; no definite D call. There are 14 residues in the CDR3. From germline, CDR1 is KGHSH and CDR2 LQKENI. V lost 3 bases, J lost 4 bases, and 12 bases lay in between. The CDR3 sequence: CASSPSLGGTEAFF. Here the CDR3 DNA reads TGTGCCAGCTCACCGTCATTAGGAGGCACTGAAGCTTTCTTT. Using reference TRBV18 and TRBJ1-1 for the parts outside the CDR3, the full variable domain is NAGVMQNPRHLVRRRGQEARLRCSPMKGHSHVYWYRQLPEEGLKFMVYLQKENIIDESGMPKERFSAEFPKEGPSILRIQQVVRGDSAAYFCASSPSLGGTEAFFGQGTRLTVV.

This clonotype came up a few times. The rearrangement uses TRBV7-2 and TRBJ2-7; either TRBD1 or TRBD2 may fit D (6 bases each). This CDR3 is 14 amino acids long. The germline V gene has CDR1 SGHTA and CDR2 FQGNSA. Between the trimmed V and J ends, which lost 5 bases and 7 bases, there was a span of 18 bases. As DNA, the CDR3 is TGTGCCAGCAGCCTTAACGGGGGCCCTTCAGAGCAGTACTTC. This sequence encodes CASSLNGGPSEQYF.

This clonotype showed up many times. The chain recombines TRBV9 with TRBJ2-1; no definite D call. CDR3 length: 15 amino acids. V dropped 4 bases and J dropped 0 bases, with 11 bases sitting between them. Germline CDR1 reads SGDLS; CDR2 reads YYNGEE. The CDR3 nucleotides read TGTGCCAGCAGCTCCGTGACCGGCTCCTACAATGAGCAGTTCTTC. It translates to CASSSVTGSYNEQFF.

Only a few counts were recorded for this clonotype. CDR3 bases: TGTGCCAGCAGTTACTCTCGGGGCGGGAATGGCTACACCTTC. It specifies CASSYSRGGNGYTF. V usage is TRBV6-5 and J usage is TRBJ1-2; possibly TRBD1 for D (5 bases). This CDR3 region has 14 residues. CDR1 and CDR2 from the germline V gene are MNHEY and SVGAGI. The V end was cut by 0 bases, the J end by 6 bases, with 11 bases between.

This clonotype has more than one count but fewer than ten. This chain connects TRBV5-1 to TRBJ2-1, with TRBD1 identical over 8 bases. V was pared by 4 bases and J by 10 bases, with 16 bases of the junction left unmatched. Per germline, CDR1 SGHRS and CDR2 YFSETQ. This CDR3 is built from 16 residues. CDR3 coding DNA: TGCGCCAGCAGCCCGCGACAGGGGCGGGGCCCCACCGAGCAGTTCTTC. Amino acids: CASSPRQGRGPTEQFF.

This clonotype showed up many times. This chain links TRBV20-1 with TRBJ1-6; D might be TRBD1 (6 bases). Germline V gene data show CDR1 as DFQATT and CDR2 as SNEGSKA (reference sequence). The CDR3 is made up of 16 amino acids. Trimming took off 4 bases at V and 0 bases at J, with 13 bases between the two ends. CDR3 nucleotides: TGCAGTGCTAAGGACAGCAAAAGCTCCTATAATTCACCCCTCCACTTT. Translation: CSAKDSKSSYNSPLHF.

This clonotype was detected ten times or more. The V call is TRBV5-1, the J call TRBJ2-7; D is tentatively TRBD1 or TRBD2 (5 bases each). The CDR3 runs 14 residues. Trimming cost V 0 bases and J 13 bases, with 20 bases left between them. From germline, CDR1 is SGHRS and CDR2 YFSETQ. The CDR3 protein is CASSLDGAGTRPYF. The CDR3 DNA sequence: TGCGCCAGCAGCTTGGATGGAGCAGGGACCCGTCCATACTTC.

This clonotype was picked up many times. The gene calls are TRBV20-1 and TRBJ1-5; D uncertain. Deletions cut 5 bases from V and 6 bases from J, with 14 bases between. The CDR3 is made up of 13 amino acids. The germline V gene has CDR1 DFQATT and CDR2 SNEGSKA (reference sequence). The CDR3 DNA reads TGCAGTGCTTCGCCGGGGTTGCGTCAGCCCCAGCATTTT. It translates to CSASPGLRQPQHF.

This clonotype was detected many times. The chain links TRBV5-1 to TRBJ2-3; D uncertain. This CDR3 spans 13 amino acids. Per germline, CDR1 SGHRS and CDR2 YFSETQ. The V end lost 0 bases, the J end lost 5 bases, and 7 bases lay between the germline ends. The CDR3: CASSLEVVDTQYF. The CDR3, as DNA: TGCGCCAGCAGCTTGGAAGTCGTAGATACGCAGTATTTT.

This clonotype was counted at least ten times. J is TRBJ1-1 and V is TRBV12-3 or TRBV12-4; D gene ambiguous. The CDR3 has 16 residues. V was pared by 6 bases and J by 3 bases, with 20 bases between. The CDR3 reads CASSPVTGSGYTEAFF. As DNA, the CDR3 is TGTGCCAGCAGCCCCGTCACGGGTTCCGGTTACACTGAAGCTTTCTTT.